This T cell receptor (beta chain) was sequenced for a study of T-cell memory formation after mild COVID-19 (dated by TCRdb to the early 2020s). About the study as a whole: TCR sequence clusters from the two donors were found to be largely donor specific. Longitudinal TCRalpha and TCRbeta repertoire sequencing tracked T-cell clones expanding and contracting after mild COVID-19 in a couple of donors. The cohort comprised two young, previously healthy adult volunteers, one female and one male.

This clonotype was detected only a few times. The specificity of this receptor is unknown. There are no base qualities to consult, and no much larger clone falls within one base. General conclusions and limits of the study: The second-wave clones that peaked on day 37 were not confirmed to be SARS-CoV-2 specific. Some responding clones were detected in pre-infection memory, which suggested that pre-existing cross-reactive memory T cells had joined the SARS-CoV-2 response. Contracting CD4+ clones were located mainly in the CM and EM memory subsets, whereas CD8+ clones were found to be enriched in EMRA. Clones that contracted from day 15 to 85 showed balanced CD4/CD8 phenotypes, whereas a second wave of clones that expanded from day 15 to 37 leaned towards CD4+. Only two mild cases were covered by the study, and larger cohorts that include severe cases with pre-infection samples were considered necessary.

TCRdb names Illumina NovaSeq 6000 as the instrument used. cDNA libraries for TCRalpha and TCRbeta were prepared by 5'RACE using constant-segment primers, with sample barcodes and unique molecular identifiers added. Trizol reagent was used to extract RNA from every sample. Library amplification was performed in two PCR steps, and a second sample barcode and Illumina TruSeq adapters were introduced in the second step. Libraries were sequenced on an Illumina NovaSeq with 2 x 150 bp paired-end reads. The published analysis was carried out like this. The reads were demultiplexed and collapsed into UMI-guided consensus sequences using migec v1.2.7. Using mixcr v2.1.11, the UMI consensuses were aligned to TRA and TRB V and J templates and assembled into clonotypes. A clonotype was counted as expanded or contracted only when both edgeR and NoisET called the clonotype significant, with the noise models trained on biological replicates. For edgeR calls, the thresholds were a false discovery rate-adjusted p below 0.01 and a log2 fold-change of 1. As an exploratory analysis of dynamics, PCA with hierarchical clustering was applied to max-normalized trajectories of the 1000 most abundant clonotypes. Separately sequenced CD4+ and CD8+ repertoires were used to assign a CD4 or CD8 phenotype to each responding clone. TCRdb itself trimmed the public reads at Q25 with fastp, ran MiXCR and retained productive beta chains. Records with the same CDR3 protein are collapsed into one entry carrying the most frequent genes and DNA. The V and J calls were determined by TCRdb, not by the authors. The sample includes a few hundred thousand distinct CDR3 sequences, with around 15% observed a single time. The ten largest make up over 20% of the sample.

Ficoll-Paque density gradient centrifugation was used to isolate PBMCs. Taken from cysteine to phenylalanine, the CDR3 has 12 residues. Only the CDR3 DNA stays, 36 bases, in frame from base 1. Sequences KGHDR (CDR1) and SFDVKD (CDR2) are obtained from the germline V gene. At the junction V is shortened by 2 bases and J by 12 bases, with 10 bases in between. The receptor comes from a man younger than 35 who had mild COVID-19 (a few samples of this study predate the infection). The sample titles of this study are shuffled in the database, so cell type and time point are left out; the donor was told from shared clones. The sequencing input was PBMCs or a T cell subset sorted from them (not recorded which). Recombination connected TRBV24-1 to TRBJ2-1; no D segment can be confidently identified. The bases are TGTGCCACCAGTGATTCCGATCGTTGGCAGTTCTTC. Its protein reads: CATSDSDRWQFF.